These 2 T cell receptor beta chains were sequenced from one sample in a study of cytomegalovirus exposure and HLA in healthy donors. PCR primers comprised 60 Vbeta and 13 Jbeta primers. Only in-frame clones appear in the TCRdb table, and some are missing; sequencing was by immunoSEQ multiplex PCR. Among about 200,000 clones listed, 86% were seen once. The material sequenced was PBMCs. These receptors originate from a woman aged 30 to 39 in good health and CMV-seronegative.

This chain uses TRBV4-1 with TRBJ2-7; D gene ambiguous. Germline CDR1 and CDR2: MGHRA and YSYEKL. The CDR3 is 14 amino acids. Trimming took off 1 base at V and 0 bases at J, with 7 bases between the two ends. This CDR3 reads CASSQAPNSYEQYF. CDR3 bases: TGCGCCAGCAGCCAAGCCCCTAACTCCTACGAGCAGTACTTC.

Points on this clone: This may be a read error: a much more frequent sequence differs by one nucleotide. The chain couples TRBV7-3 to TRBJ2-1; TRBD1 aligns across 9 bases. Germline trimming cut 6 bases from V and 0 bases from J; bases unmatched to any gene: 3. The CDR3 consists of 15 residues. CDR1 is SGHTA and CDR2 is FQGTGA in the germline V gene. This CDR3 is CASSETGGSYNEQFF. DNA of the CDR3: TGTGCCAGCAGTGAGACAGGGGGCTCCTACAATGAGCAGTTCTTC.